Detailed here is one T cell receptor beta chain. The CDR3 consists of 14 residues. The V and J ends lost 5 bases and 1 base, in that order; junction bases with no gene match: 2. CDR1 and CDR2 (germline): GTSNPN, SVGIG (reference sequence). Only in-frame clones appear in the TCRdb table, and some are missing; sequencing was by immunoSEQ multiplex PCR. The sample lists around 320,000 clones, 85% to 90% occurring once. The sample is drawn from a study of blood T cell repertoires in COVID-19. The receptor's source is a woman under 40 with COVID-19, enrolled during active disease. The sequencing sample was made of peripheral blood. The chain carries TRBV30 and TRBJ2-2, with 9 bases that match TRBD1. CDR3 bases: TGTGCCTGGGACAGGGGGATGAACACCGGGGAGCTGTTTTTT. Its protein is CAWDRGMNTGELFF. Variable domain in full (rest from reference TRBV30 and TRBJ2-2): SQTIHQWPATLVQPVGSPLSLECTVEGTSNPNLYWYRQAAGRGLQLLFYSVGIGQISSEVPQNLSASRPQDRQFILSSKKLLLSDSGFYLCAWDRGMNTGELFFGEGSRLTVL.